This T cell receptor beta chain was captured by sequencing in a study of technical replicates of blood from a handful of donors. Some clones are missing from TCRdb's copy, which holds only in-frame ones; the method was immunoSEQ multiplex PCR. The sample carries around 90,000 clones, approximately 94% recorded once. This CDR3 spans 14 amino acids. V shed 5 bases, J shed 4 bases, and the junction held 9 bases outside the gene matches. Germline CDR1 and CDR2: SGHRS and YFSETQ. The sequenced sample consisted of T cells isolated from PBMCs. This clonotype originated in a human donor in good health. This chain uses TRBV5-1 with TRBJ2-7, with TRBD1 identical over 7 bases. This CDR3 reads CASRTPGTVYEQYF. CDR3 bases: TGCGCCAGCAGAACGCCCGGGACAGTATACGAGCAGTACTTC.